Listed here are 8 T cell receptor beta chains from one sample, sequenced in a study of blood T cells in healthy people across ages. A second PCR, run for roughly 7 to 12 cycles, used a sample-barcoded 5' primer plus a J-beta primer mix. TCRdb ran MiXCR on the 5' RACE reads and lists one entry per CDR3 protein. Seen here are 380,000 or so distinct CDR3 sequences, approximately 47% observed once, and the top ten hold 51%. Sequenced sample: blood. Receptors were obtained from a man in his sixties in good health.

V and J are TRBV10-3 and TRBJ2-3; D possibly uses TRBD1 or TRBD2 (5 bases each). CDR1 and CDR2 from the germline V gene are ENHRY and SYGVKD. This CDR3 region has 14 residues. Deletions cut 7 bases from V and 0 bases from J, with 11 bases between. The CDR3 nucleotides are TGTGCCATCAATCACGGGGCTAGCACAGATACGCAGTATTTT. Protein: CAINHGASTDTQYF.

The chain combines TRBV20-1 with TRBJ2-7, with 9 bases fitting TRBD1. Germline values: CDR1 DFQATT, CDR2 SNEGSKA (reference sequence). The length of the CDR3 is 14 residues. Losses at the gene ends were 1 base for V and 3 bases for J; bases not matched to a gene: 4. The CDR3 DNA reads TGCAGTGCTAGAGTTCCGACAGGGGGCTACGAGCAGTACTTC. Translating it yields CSARVPTGGYEQYF.

This chain connects TRBV2 to TRBJ1-1, with TRBD1 matching 7 bases. The trim removed 7 bases at V and 4 bases at J, leaving 9 bases unmatched. This CDR3 contains 14 residues. Germline V gives CDR1 SNHLY, CDR2 FYNNEI. CDR3 amino acids: CASIVQGHGTEAFF. CDR3 sequence (DNA): TGTGCCAGCATAGTACAGGGGCACGGCACTGAAGCTTTCTTT.

The table lists this clonotype with a few counts. This sequence joins TRBV20-1 and TRBJ1-1; 10 bases align to TRBD1. The ends lost 6 bases at V and 10 bases at J; junction bases unmatched: 11. Germline V CDR1 and CDR2: DFQATT, SNEGSKA (reference sequence). The CDR3 length is 13 residues. The DNA of the CDR3 is TGCAGTGCGGGACAGGGGACAACACTGGGAGCTTTCTTT. Translated, it gives CSAGQGTTLGAFF.

This clonotype was recorded a few times. The chain joins TRBV7-2 to TRBJ2-4; D ambiguous. Per germline, CDR1 SGHTA and CDR2 FQGNSA. The CDR3 has 12 residues. Trimming left V 5 bases short and J 6 bases short, with 8 bases between. The DNA for the CDR3 is TGTGCCAGCAGCCGACCCTCAAACATTCAGTACTTC. Encoded protein: CASSRPSNIQYF.

The count of this clonotype is one. This sequence joins TRBV4-3 and TRBJ2-5, with a tentative D call TRBD1 (6 bases). The germline V gene encodes CDR1 LGHNA and CDR2 YSLEER. V gave up 3 bases and J gave up 5 bases, with 13 bases separating them. This CDR3 is built from 14 residues. The CDR3 region has the DNA TGCGCCAGCAGCCATACGGACAGCCCGGAGACCCAGTACTTC. Translating it yields CASSHTDSPETQYF.

About this clonotype itself: The junction departs from the called germline gene at one end, perhaps through a read error. The rearrangement joins TRBV30 to TRBJ2-4; D possibly corresponds to TRBD2 (5 bases). This CDR3 spans 11 amino acids. CDR1 GTSNPN and CDR2 SVGIG come from the germline V gene (reference sequence). CDR3 in amino acids: CAGSGLFIQYF. In DNA form, the CDR3 reads TGTGCCGGGAGCGGACTCTTCATTCAGTACTTC.

V and J are TRBV6-6 and TRBJ2-3; D unresolved. The CDR3 is 14 amino acids. Germline assignment: CDR1 MNHNY and CDR2 SVGAGI (reference sequence). The V end was cut by 0 bases, the J end by 0 bases, with 4 bases between. The CDR3 is CASSYSASTDTQYF. In nucleotides, the CDR3 is TGTGCCAGCAGTTACTCGGCTAGCACAGATACGCAGTATTTT.